This passage covers 16 T cell receptor beta chains from one sample sequenced in a study of TIL therapy for anti-PD-1-resistant metastatic lung cancer. Time point in this sample: pre-treatment sample, taken before nivolumab and TIL therapy. The libraries were made with immunoSEQ v3. This table comes from immunoSEQ multiplex PCR, and its TCRdb copy is limited to in-frame clones, with some not included. The data show approximately 40,000 clones, around 67% seen once. Material: blood, obtained at baseline. Source of these receptors: a person aged 25 to 79 with non-small cell lung cancer.

There are a few counts of this clone. This chain uses TRBV28 with TRBJ1-5; perhaps TRBD1 as D (5 bases). V shed 2 bases and J shed 7 bases, with 12 bases lying between them. The CDR3 loop spans 14 amino acids. The germline V gene has CDR1 MDHEN and CDR2 SYDVKM. The CDR3 DNA sequence: TGTGCCAGCAGTTTACAGGGAGCGAGGCAGCCCCAGCATTTT. Its protein product is CASSLQGARQPQHF.

The chain has TRBV2 and TRBJ1-1; tentative D call: TRBD1 (5 bases). The germline gives CDR1 SNHLY, CDR2 FYNNEI. The CDR3 covers 12 residues. V lost 6 bases and J 6 bases, leaving 11 bases between the germline ends. CDR3 amino acids: CASSDWDPEAFF. CDR3 bases: TGTGCCAGCAGCGATTGGGACCCTGAAGCTTTCTTT.

The V gene is TRBV13, the J gene TRBJ2-7; 7 nucleotides match TRBD1. Germline V gene data show CDR1 as PRHDT and CDR2 as FYEKMQ (reference sequence). The junction had 5 bases not matched to a gene; V was cut back by 6 bases and J by 6 bases. The CDR3 runs 12 residues. The CDR3 DNA reads TGTGCCAGCAGGTACCACAGGGGCGAGCAGTACTTC. It codes for CASRYHRGEQYF.

CDR3 residues: CASRGKTGSTDTQYF. CDR3 nucleotides: TGTGCCAGCAGGGGCAAGACAGGGAGTACAGATACGCAGTATTTT. The gene calls are TRBV27 and TRBJ2-3; 7 positions agree with TRBD1. V shed 6 bases and J 3 bases; nucleotides not matched to a gene: 9. CDR3 size: 15 residues. Germline V CDR1 and CDR2: MNHEY, SMNVEV (reference sequence).

The genes are TRBV19 and TRBJ1-5; D gene unclear. The CDR3 totals 14 residues. Trimming took 3 bases from V and 4 from J, leaving 10 bases between them. CDR1 and CDR2 from the germline V gene are LNHDA and SQIVND (reference sequence). The CDR3 bases are TGTGCCAGTAGTATGAGACGGAGGAATCAGCCCCAGCATTTT. Protein sequence: CASSMRRRNQPQHF.

The rearrangement links TRBV5-4 to TRBJ2-2; D not certain. Germline V gene lookup returns CDR1 SGHNT and CDR2 YYREEE (reference sequence). CDR3 length: 15 amino acids. V lost 1 base, J lost 7 bases, and 14 bases lay in between. CDR3 in amino acids: CASSLRQDFSGELFF. In DNA form, the CDR3 reads TGTGCCAGCAGCTTGAGGCAGGATTTTAGCGGGGAGCTGTTTTTT.

This sequence joins TRBV7-2 and TRBJ1-6; unclear D gene. From germline, CDR1 is SGHTA and CDR2 FQGNSA. Trimming shortened V by 1 base and J by 6 bases, and 10 bases separated the two germline ends. CDR3 size: 15 residues. The CDR3 reads CASSLGAGLNSPLHF. The CDR3 bases are TGTGCCAGCAGCTTAGGCGCAGGCCTTAATTCACCCCTCCACTTT.

The CDR3, as DNA: TGTGCCAGCAGCCAAGTCTTCTTGCGGGGGAGTCTTCTTGAGCAGTTCTTC. It is translated as CASSQVFLRGSLLEQFF. The chain employs TRBV4-2 and TRBJ2-1, with 7 bases lining up with TRBD2. Per the germline V gene, CDR1 is LGHNA and CDR2 is YNFKEQ. V was pared by 1 base and J by 9 bases, with 15 bases of the junction left unmatched. This CDR3 comprises 17 residues.

J is TRBJ2-1 and V is TRBV28; 9 bases align to TRBD1. V gave up 6 bases and J gave up 4 bases; unmatched junction bases: 10. Per the germline V gene, CDR1 is MDHEN and CDR2 is SYDVKM. The length of the CDR3 is 16 residues. Written as DNA, the CDR3 is TGTGCCAGCAGACTGATTCGACAGGGGGGATACAATGAGCAGTTCTTC. This encodes CASRLIRQGGYNEQFF.

This chain uses TRBV6-5 with TRBJ2-5; TRBD1 is a possible D gene (7 bases). Germline CDR1 is MNHEY and CDR2 is SVGAGI. CDR3 length: 14 amino acids. V was trimmed by 1 base and J by 10 bases, leaving 16 bases between them. The CDR3 DNA reads as TGTGCCAGCAGTTACTTGGGACCTCAGGGGGGCCAGTACTTC. It translates to CASSYLGPQGGQYF.

This clone was detected once. The chain employs TRBV25-1 and TRBJ1-2, with a possible D match to TRBD1 (5 bases). The CDR3 sequence is 13 residues long. The V gene lost 5 bases and the J gene lost 5 bases, with 12 bases spanning the gap. The V gene's germline CDR1 is MGHDK and CDR2 SYGVNS. The CDR3 nucleotides are TGTGCCAGCAGTTTCCCTGGGGGGTATGGCTACACCTTC. It encodes CASSFPGGYGYTF.

The rearrangement uses TRBV14 and TRBJ2-1; D unclear. Germline assignment: CDR1 SGHDN and CDR2 FVKESK. This CDR3 contains 17 residues. V shed 0 bases and J shed 1 base, with 13 bases lying between them. The CDR3 is CASSQEMRTLSYNEQFF. In nucleotides, the CDR3 is TGTGCCAGCAGCCAAGAAATGCGAACCTTATCCTACAATGAGCAGTTCTTC.

The J gene is TRBJ2-3, the V gene TRBV5-4, with D possibly TRBD1 on 6 matching bases. The ends were cut back, 4 bases at V and 2 bases at J, with 8 bases in the middle. Germline V gives CDR1 SGHNT, CDR2 YYREEE (reference sequence). This CDR3 has 13 amino acids. CDR3 DNA sequence: TGTGCCAGCAGCAGGGACATCACAGATACGCAGTATTTT. It encodes CASSRDITDTQYF.

The rearrangement uses TRBV15 and TRBJ2-7, with D tentatively TRBD2 (6 bases). The V gene lost 0 bases and the J gene lost 5 bases, with 14 bases spanning the gap. The CDR3 extends over 15 amino acids. Germline CDR1 LNHNV, CDR2 YYDKDF (reference sequence). CDR3 nucleotides: TGTGCCACCAGCAGAGATTTCACGGGGGTCAACGAGCAGTACTTC. Translating gives CATSRDFTGVNEQYF.

The V gene is TRBV4-3, the J gene TRBJ2-7; D not resolved. This CDR3 spans 14 amino acids. Germline CDR1 LGHNA, CDR2 YSLEER. V gave up 1 base and J gave up 0 bases, with 7 bases separating them. CDR3 in DNA: TGCGCCAGCAGCCAAGTAAGGTCCTCCTACGAGCAGTACTTC. Protein product: CASSQVRSSYEQYF.

CDR3 protein: CSVVSGDEQFF. The CDR3 DNA is TGCAGCGTTGTAAGCGGTGATGAGCAGTTCTTC. V usage is TRBV29-1 and J usage is TRBJ2-1; a possible D gene is TRBD2 (5 bases). Trimming cost V 4 bases and J 8 bases, with 9 bases left between them. CDR1 and CDR2 (germline): SQVTM, ANQGSEA. There are 11 residues in the CDR3.